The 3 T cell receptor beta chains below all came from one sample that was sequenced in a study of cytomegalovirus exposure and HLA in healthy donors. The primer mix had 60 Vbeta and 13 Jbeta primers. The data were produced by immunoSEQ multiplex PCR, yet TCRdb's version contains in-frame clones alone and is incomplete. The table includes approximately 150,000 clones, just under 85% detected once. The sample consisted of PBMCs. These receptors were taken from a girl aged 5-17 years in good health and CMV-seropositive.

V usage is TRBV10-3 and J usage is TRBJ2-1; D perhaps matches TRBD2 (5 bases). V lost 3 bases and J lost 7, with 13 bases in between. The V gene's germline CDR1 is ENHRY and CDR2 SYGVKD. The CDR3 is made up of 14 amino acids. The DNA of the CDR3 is TGTGCCATCAGTGACCCGGGCCCGGGGAATGAGCAGTTCTTC. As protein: CAISDPGPGNEQFF.

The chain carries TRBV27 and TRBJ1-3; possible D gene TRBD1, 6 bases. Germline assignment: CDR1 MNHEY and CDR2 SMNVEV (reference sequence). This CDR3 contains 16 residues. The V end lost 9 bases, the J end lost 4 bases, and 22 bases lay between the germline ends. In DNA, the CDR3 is TGTGCCAGGGTGTCAGGGGTTCCTCTGGGGGGAAACACCATATATTTT. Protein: CARVSGVPLGGNTIYF.

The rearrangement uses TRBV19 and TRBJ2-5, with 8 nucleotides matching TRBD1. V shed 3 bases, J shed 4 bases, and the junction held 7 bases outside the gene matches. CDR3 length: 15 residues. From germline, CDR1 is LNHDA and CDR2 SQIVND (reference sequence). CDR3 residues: CASSIAQGAGETQYF. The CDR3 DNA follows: TGTGCCAGTAGTATCGCCCAGGGGGCAGGAGAGACCCAGTACTTC.